The entry below gives a single T cell receptor (beta chain) sequence along with its context. Its antigen remains unidentified. The donor population consisted of healthy HIV-negative adults with no recent acute infections or vaccinations. Clones were read by immunoSEQ multiplex PCR, and TCRdb kept only the in-frame ones, dropping some. The table lists roughly 2.5 million clones, about 92% of them singletons. The data stem from a study of shared clonotypes between healthy human individuals. Regarding the study as a whole: The study found lower generation probabilities in non-shared clonotypes than in those shared by all four donors.

After removal of 0 bases from V and 2 bases from J, the junction contained 7 bases not matched to a gene. The germline V gene encodes CDR1 SGHDT and CDR2 YYEEEE. The CDR3 spans 16 residues. This receptor was identified in a man aged 18 to 30 in good health. The V call is TRBV5-6, the J call TRBJ2-7; TRBD2 matches at 8 bases. The material sequenced was naive CD4+ T cells sorted from blood. Subset of the sample: CD45RA+ positively selected. The CDR3 loop reads CASSLAWREAAYEQYF. CDR3 bases: TGTGCCAGCAGCTTGGCCTGGCGGGAGGCGGCCTACGAGCAGTACTTC.